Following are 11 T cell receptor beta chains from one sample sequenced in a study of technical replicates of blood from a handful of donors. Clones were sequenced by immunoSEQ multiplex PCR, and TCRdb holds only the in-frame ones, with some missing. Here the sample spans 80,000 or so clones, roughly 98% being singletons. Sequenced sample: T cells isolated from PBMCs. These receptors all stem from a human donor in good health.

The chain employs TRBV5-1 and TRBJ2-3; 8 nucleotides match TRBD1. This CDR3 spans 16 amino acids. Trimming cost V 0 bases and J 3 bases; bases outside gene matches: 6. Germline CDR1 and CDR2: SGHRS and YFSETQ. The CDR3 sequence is CASSLGAGGLTDTQYF. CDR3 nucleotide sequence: TGCGCCAGCAGCTTGGGGGCAGGGGGCTTAACAGATACGCAGTATTTT.

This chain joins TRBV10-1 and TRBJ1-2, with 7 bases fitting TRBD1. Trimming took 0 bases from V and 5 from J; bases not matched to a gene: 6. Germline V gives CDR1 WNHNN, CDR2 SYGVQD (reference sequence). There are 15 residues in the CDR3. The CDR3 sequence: CASSESKTGRYGYTF. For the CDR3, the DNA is TGCGCCAGCAGTGAGTCGAAGACAGGGAGGTATGGCTACACCTTC.

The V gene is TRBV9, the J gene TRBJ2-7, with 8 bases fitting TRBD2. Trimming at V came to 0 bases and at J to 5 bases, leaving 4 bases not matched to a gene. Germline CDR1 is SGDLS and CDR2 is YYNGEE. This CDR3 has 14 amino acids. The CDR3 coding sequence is TGTGCCAGCAGCGTAGGGACTAGCACGAACGAGCAGTACTTC. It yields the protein CASSVGTSTNEQYF.

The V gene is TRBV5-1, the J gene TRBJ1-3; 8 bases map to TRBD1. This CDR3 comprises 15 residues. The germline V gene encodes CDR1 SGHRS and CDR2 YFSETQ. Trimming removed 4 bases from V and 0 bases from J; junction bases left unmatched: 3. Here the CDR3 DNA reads TGCGCCAGCAGCATAGGGACAGGCTCTGGAAACACCATATATTTT. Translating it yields CASSIGTGSGNTIYF.

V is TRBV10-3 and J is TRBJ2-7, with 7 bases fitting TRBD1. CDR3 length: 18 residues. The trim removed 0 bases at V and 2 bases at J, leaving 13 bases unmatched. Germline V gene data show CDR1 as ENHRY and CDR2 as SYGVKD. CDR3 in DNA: TGTGCCATCAGTGAGTCCTTGGGGACAGAATCGATCACCTACGAGCAGTACTTC. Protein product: CAISESLGTESITYEQYF.

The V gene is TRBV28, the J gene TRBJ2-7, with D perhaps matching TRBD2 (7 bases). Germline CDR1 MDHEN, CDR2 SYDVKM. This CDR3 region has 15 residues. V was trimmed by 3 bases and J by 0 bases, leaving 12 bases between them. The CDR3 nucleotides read TGTGCCAGCAGTTTTACGGGGGGCCCCTCCTACGAGCAGTACTTC. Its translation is CASSFTGGPSYEQYF.

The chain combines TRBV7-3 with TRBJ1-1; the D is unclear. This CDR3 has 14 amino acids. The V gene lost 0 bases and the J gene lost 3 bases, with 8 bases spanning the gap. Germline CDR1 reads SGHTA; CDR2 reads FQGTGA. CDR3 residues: CASSLTPPDTEAFF. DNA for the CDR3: TGTGCCAGCAGCTTAACTCCCCCAGACACTGAAGCTTTCTTT.

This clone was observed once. The CDR3 DNA follows: TGTGCCAGCAGCTCCCCGGGACATAGGGTAGCAGATACGCAGTATTTT. Translation: CASSSPGHRVADTQYF. J is TRBJ2-3 and V is TRBV11-2; a possible D gene is TRBD1 (6 bases). The germline CDR1 and CDR2 sequences are SGHAT and FQNNGV. This CDR3 is built from 16 residues. V was trimmed by 4 bases and J by 4 bases, leaving 18 bases between them.

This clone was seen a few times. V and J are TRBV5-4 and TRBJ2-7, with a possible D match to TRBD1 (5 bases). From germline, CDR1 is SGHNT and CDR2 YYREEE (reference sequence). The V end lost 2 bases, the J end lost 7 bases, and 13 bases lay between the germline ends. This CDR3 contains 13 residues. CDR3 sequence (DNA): TGTGCCAGCAGCTTACCCAGGGCCCGGGAGCAGTACTTC. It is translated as CASSLPRAREQYF.

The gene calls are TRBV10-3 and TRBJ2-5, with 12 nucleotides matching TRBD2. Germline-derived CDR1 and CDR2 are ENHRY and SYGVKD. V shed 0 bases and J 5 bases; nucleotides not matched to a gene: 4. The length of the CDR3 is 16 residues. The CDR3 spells CAISESTSGRSETQYF. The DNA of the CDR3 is TGTGCCATCAGTGAGTCGACTAGCGGGAGATCGGAGACCCAGTACTTC.

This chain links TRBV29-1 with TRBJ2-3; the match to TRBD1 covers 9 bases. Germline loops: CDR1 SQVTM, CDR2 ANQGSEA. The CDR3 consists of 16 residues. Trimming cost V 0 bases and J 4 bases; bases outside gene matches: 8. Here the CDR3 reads CSVEDPTGGPADTQYF. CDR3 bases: TGCAGCGTTGAAGATCCCACAGGGGGCCCCGCAGATACGCAGTATTTT.